This T cell receptor beta chain was identified in a study of T cells after yellow fever vaccination. General study results and limits: Only a minor proportion of clonotypes was detected across both CD4 and CD8 compartments. Clones from primary vaccination mostly reappeared after the booster (approximately 95% CD4, over 85% CD8). There was a possibility that FACS-sorted repertoires contained abundant clonotypes contaminating from the bulk population.

TCRdb reanalysed the 5' RACE reads using MiXCR and keeps one entry per CDR3 protein. The data contain around 310,000 distinct CDR3 sequences, roughly 4.3% of them singletons. V gave up 5 bases and J gave up 0 bases; unmatched junction bases: 10. Per the germline V gene, CDR1 is SGHTA and CDR2 is FQGNSA. The CDR3 sequence is 18 residues long. This clonotype has at least ten counts. As yet, its antigen is unknown. The receptor was isolated from a man younger than 35 who received the YFV17D yellow fever vaccine. J is TRBJ2-1 and V is TRBV7-2; 10 nucleotides agree with TRBD2. This sample comprised PBMCs, obtained 15 days after the yellow fever booster vaccination. The chain's CDR3 is CASSLAVAGGDSYNEQFF. CDR3 sequence (DNA): TGTGCCAGCAGCCTCGCCGTAGCGGGGGGAGACTCCTACAATGAGCAGTTCTTC.